This entry describes one T cell receptor (beta chain). Study processing details: Reference gene primer amplification gave nucleated cell count estimates. Produced via immunoSEQ multiplex PCR; TCRdb's table is partial and in-frame only. V and J calls and clone size follow that table, whereas D and trimming were derived from the DNA. Seen here are around 100,000 clones, around nine tenths observed once, and the top ten hold around 3.5%. The data were taken from a study of blood T cell repertoires in COVID-19. Study-wide background: Material from acute and convalescent COVID-19 was sourced from the United States, Italy and Spain.

The sequence came from a human donor in a cohort sampled during active COVID-19. The sequencing input was peripheral blood.

The chain's CDR3 is CATSDQNRGYTGELFF. DNA of the CDR3: TGTGCCACCAGTGATCAAAACCGGGGGTACACCGGGGAGCTGTTTTTT. The V and J genes are TRBV24-1 and TRBJ2-2; tentatively, D is TRBD2 (6 bases). Between the trimmed V and J ends, which lost 3 bases and 3 bases, there was a span of 13 bases. Germline assignment: CDR1 KGHDR and CDR2 SFDVKD. The CDR3 loop spans 16 amino acids.